This TCR beta chain was recovered during a study of T-cell reconstitution after alpha-beta-depleted transplantation in children. To note about this clonotype: The antigen is not known.

Broader study findings: In patients about two months after transplant, alpha-beta T cells reportedly arose from several hundred expanded graft clones. Newly produced T cells mostly accounted for T-cell counts and diversity one year post-transplant. From surviving recipient T cells and thymic progenitors came the high day-60 TCRbeta diversity observed in some patients.

The authors prepared the TCRbeta library with unique molecular identifiers. TCRdb reprocessed the PCR reads via MiXCR and lists one record per CDR3 protein. The sample carries 700,000 or so distinct CDR3 sequences, about an eighth recorded once. The CDR3 runs 14 residues. V lost 2 bases and J lost 3; bases outside the gene matches: 3. The germline V gene encodes CDR1 LGHDT and CDR2 YNNKEL (reference sequence). The chain carries TRBV3-1 and TRBJ2-5; 7 nucleotides line up with TRBD2. Specimen: PBMCs, collected before TCRalphabeta/CD19-depleted stem cell transplant. This sequence originates from a girl aged 2 to 9 with congenital amegakaryocytic thrombocytopenia, due to receive a stem cell transplant. Here the CDR3 DNA reads TGTGCCAGCAGCCAACGGCTAGCGGAAGAGACCCAGTACTTC. Translating gives CASSQRLAEETQYF.